This section outlines one TCR beta chain sequence together with its context. This sample is part of a study of blood T cell repertoires in COVID-19. The wider study: COVID-19 samples collected from the United States, Italy and Spain covered acute and convalescent phases. PBMCs, B-cell-depleted T cells, or T cells were the source of the cDNA or gDNA that made up the material.

In the study's own analysis: Amplified reference gene primers provided the basis for estimating nucleated cell counts. Produced via immunoSEQ multiplex PCR; TCRdb's table is partial and in-frame only. That table is the source of V, J and clone size, and D and trimming were worked out from the DNA. The repertoire holds approximately 250,000 clones, with more than 65% as singletons. Germline V gene sequence: CDR1 DFQATT, CDR2 SNEGSKA (reference sequence). Trimming removed 3 bases from V and 5 bases from J, with 10 bases in between. This CDR3 is built from 12 residues. The TCR was taken from a man between 40 and 49 years old who had recovered from COVID-19. The V gene is TRBV20-1, the J gene TRBJ1-1, with a possible D match to TRBD1 (6 bases). Sequenced: peripheral blood. The CDR3: CSASGGWTEAFF. DNA of the CDR3: TGCAGTGCTAGTGGGGGCTGGACTGAAGCTTTCTTT.